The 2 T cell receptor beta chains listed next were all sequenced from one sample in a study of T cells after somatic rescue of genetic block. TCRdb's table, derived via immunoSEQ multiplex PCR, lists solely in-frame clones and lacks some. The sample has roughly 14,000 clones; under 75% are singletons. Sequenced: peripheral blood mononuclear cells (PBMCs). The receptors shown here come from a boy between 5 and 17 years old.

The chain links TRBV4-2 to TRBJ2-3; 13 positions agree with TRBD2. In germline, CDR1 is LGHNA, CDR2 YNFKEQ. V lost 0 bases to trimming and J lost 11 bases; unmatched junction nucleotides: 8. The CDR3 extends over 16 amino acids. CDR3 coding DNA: TGTGCCAGCAGCCAAGATAGCGGGACTAGCGGGATGGTGCAGTATTTT. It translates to CASSQDSGTSGMVQYF.

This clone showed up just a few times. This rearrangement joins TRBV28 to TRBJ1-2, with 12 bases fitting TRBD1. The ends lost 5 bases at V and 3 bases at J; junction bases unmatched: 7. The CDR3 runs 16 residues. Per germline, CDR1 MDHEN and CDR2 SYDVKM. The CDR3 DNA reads TGTGCCAGCAGTCGAACGGGACAGGGGGCCTACTATGGCTACACCTTC. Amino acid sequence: CASSRTGQGAYYGYTF.